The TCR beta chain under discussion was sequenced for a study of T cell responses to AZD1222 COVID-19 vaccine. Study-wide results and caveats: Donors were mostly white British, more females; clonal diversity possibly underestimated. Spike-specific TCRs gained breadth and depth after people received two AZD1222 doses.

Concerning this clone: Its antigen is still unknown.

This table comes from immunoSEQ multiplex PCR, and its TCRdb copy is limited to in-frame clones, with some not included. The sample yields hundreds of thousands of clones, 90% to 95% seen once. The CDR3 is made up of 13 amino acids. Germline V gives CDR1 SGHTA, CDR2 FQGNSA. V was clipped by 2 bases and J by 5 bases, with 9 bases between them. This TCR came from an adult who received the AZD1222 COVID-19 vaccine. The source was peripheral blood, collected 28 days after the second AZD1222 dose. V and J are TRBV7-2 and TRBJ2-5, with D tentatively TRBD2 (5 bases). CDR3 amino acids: CASSLSRDETQYF. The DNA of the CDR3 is TGTGCCAGCAGCTTAAGCCGGGATGAGACCCAGTACTTC.